The entry below gives a single T cell receptor beta chain sequence along with its context. Antigen specificity is unknown. Systemic immunosuppression or a history of autoimmune disease excluded patients. CDR1 is ENHRY, CDR2 SYGVKD, per germline. The V gene lost 11 bases and the J gene lost 6 bases, with 13 bases spanning the gap. The CDR3 sequence is 11 residues long. The data are from a study of OX40 agonist ivuxolimab in advanced cancers. Study overall: Patients achieving partial responses numbered three: one hepatocellular carcinoma case and two cutaneous melanoma cases. Regarding the study as a whole: Averaged across samples, CD8+ T cells carried more expanded clones than CD4+ did. Clonal expansion was among the lowest in partial responders at 0.1-3.0 mg/kg, especially CD8+.

Clones were sequenced by immunoSEQ multiplex PCR, and TCRdb holds only the in-frame ones, with some missing. The sample has around 46,000 clones, just over 85% seen once; the top ten hold more than 55%. The TCR sequence derives from an adult with an advanced solid tumor such as melanoma, head and neck, liver or kidney cancer. The source was CD4+ or CD8+ T cells sorted from blood, collected in a trial of the OX40 agonist ivuxolimab. This chain joins TRBV10-3 and TRBJ1-1, with D perhaps matching TRBD1 (5 bases). The CDR3 sequence: CASRGRAEAFF. The DNA for the CDR3 is TGTGCCTCTCGGGGGAGGGCTGAAGCTTTCTTT.